This T cell receptor (beta chain) comes out of a study of graft-versus-host responses after intestinal transplantation. For the study at large: Recipients uniformly received anti-thymocyte globulin induction, followed by tacrolimus and steroids for about three years.

To note about this clone: The target antigen is unknown.

Produced via immunoSEQ multiplex PCR; TCRdb's table is partial and in-frame only. The sample shows about 25,000 clones, around 82% of them seen only once. Study-level findings and limits: HvG clone declines early post-transplant were associated with peak circulating GvH levels. Allografts of patients with graft-donor T cell macrochimerism showed high graft-versus-host to host-versus-graft clone ratios. Some GvH clones were seen earlier in gut or blood, suggesting intestinal origin.

The starting material was unstimulated CD8+ T cells sorted from spleen or lymph node cells, obtained before transplant. The TCR comes from a human donor who was the organ donor for an intestinal transplant.

The CDR3 loop reads CATSRDRVVNQPQHF. CDR3 DNA: TGTGCCACGTCCCGGGACAGGGTTGTCAATCAGCCCCAGCATTTT. V usage is TRBV19 and J usage is TRBJ1-5; the match to TRBD1 covers 9 bases. CDR1 is LNHDA and CDR2 is SQIVND in the germline V gene (reference sequence). The V gene end was trimmed by 10 bases and the J gene end by 3 bases; junction bases not matched to a gene: 10. The CDR3 extends over 15 amino acids.